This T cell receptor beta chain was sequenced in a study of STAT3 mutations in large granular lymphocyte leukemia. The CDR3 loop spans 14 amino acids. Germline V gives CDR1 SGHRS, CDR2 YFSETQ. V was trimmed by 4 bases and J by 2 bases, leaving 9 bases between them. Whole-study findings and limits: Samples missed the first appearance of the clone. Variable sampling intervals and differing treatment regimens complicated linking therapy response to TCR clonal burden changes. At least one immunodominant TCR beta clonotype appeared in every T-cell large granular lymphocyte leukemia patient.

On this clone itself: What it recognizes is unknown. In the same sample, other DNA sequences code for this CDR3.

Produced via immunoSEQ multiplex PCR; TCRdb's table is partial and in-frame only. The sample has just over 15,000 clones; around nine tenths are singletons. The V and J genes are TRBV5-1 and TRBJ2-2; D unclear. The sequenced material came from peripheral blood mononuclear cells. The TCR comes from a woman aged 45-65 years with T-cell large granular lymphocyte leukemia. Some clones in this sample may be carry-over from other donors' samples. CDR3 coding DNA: TGCGCCAGCAGCCCGGACGGAAACACCGGGGAGCTGTTTTTT. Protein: CASSPDGNTGELFF.